This TCR beta chain appears in the sequencing data of a study of graft-versus-host responses after intestinal transplantation. Turning to the study itself: Multivisceral, liver-intestinal, or isolated intestinal transplants were performed in recipients. For around 3 years after anti-thymocyte globulin induction, all recipients took tacrolimus and steroids.

Overall study results and limits: Within the allografts of patients who had graft-donor T cell macrochimerism, graft-versus-host to host-versus-graft clonal ratios were high.

A word on this clone: Its cognate antigen is unknown.

Some clones are missing from TCRdb's copy, which holds only in-frame ones; the method was immunoSEQ multiplex PCR. This sample has around 100,000 clones, with around nine tenths found just once. Germline trimming cut 7 bases from V and 5 bases from J; bases unmatched to any gene: 7. The CDR3 runs to 15 residues. CDR1 PRHDT and CDR2 FYEKMQ come from the germline V gene (reference sequence). This TCR was sampled from a human donor who was the organ donor for an intestinal transplant. The gene calls are TRBV13 and TRBJ2-1, with 11 bases aligning to TRBD1. This specimen was unstimulated CD4+ T cells sorted from spleen or lymph node cells, taken before transplant. The CDR3 is CASKDRDRGDNEQFF. Written as DNA, the CDR3 is TGTGCCAGCAAAGACCGGGACAGGGGGGACAATGAGCAGTTCTTC.